A few counts support the clone carrying this T cell receptor (beta chain). Its specificity is not known. The entry originates in a study of T-cell memory formation after mild COVID-19. Findings and limits, study-wide: Some SARS-CoV-2-responding clones were already detected in memory before infection.

Trimming took 4 bases from V and 5 from J, leaving 20 bases between them. The CDR3 contains 16 residues. Sample barcodes and UMIs were carried by the TCR alpha and TCR beta cDNA libraries that 5'RACE generated with constant-segment primers. TCRdb itself ran the 5' RACE reads through MiXCR, one entry per CDR3 protein. The sample includes more than 450,000 distinct CDR3 sequences, about a sixth of them seen just once. The chain carries TRBV12-3 or TRBV12-4 and TRBJ2-5; D might be TRBD1 (6 bases). The sequence came from an adult woman who had mild COVID-19 (a few samples of this study predate the infection). Cell type and time point are not known. Material for sequencing was PBMCs or a T cell subset sorted from them (not recorded which). The CDR3 region has the DNA TGTGCCAGCAGTTCACCGACTGGGGGCCCTGCGGAGACCCAGTACTTC. It yields the protein CASSSPTGGPAETQYF.